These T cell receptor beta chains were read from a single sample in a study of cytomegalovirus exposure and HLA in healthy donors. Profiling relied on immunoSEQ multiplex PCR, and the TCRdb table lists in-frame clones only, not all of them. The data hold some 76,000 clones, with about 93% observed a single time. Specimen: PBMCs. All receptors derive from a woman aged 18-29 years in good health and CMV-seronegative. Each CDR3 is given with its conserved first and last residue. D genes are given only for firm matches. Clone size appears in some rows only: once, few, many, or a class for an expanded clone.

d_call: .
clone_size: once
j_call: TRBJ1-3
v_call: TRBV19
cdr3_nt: TGTGCCAGTCGGCCTGGGGCAGTAGCTGAGAGAAACACCATATATTTT
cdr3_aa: CASRPGAVAERNTIYF

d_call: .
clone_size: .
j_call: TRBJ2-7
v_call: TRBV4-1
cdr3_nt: TGCGCCAGCAGCCGCGGACAACCCTCGATTAGCGAGCAGTACTTC
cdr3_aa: CASSRGQPSISEQYF

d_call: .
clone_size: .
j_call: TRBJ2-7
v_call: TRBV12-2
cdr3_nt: TGTGCAAGTCGCTTACCGGGACTACCAACCTACGAGCAGTACTTC
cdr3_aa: CASRLPGLPTYEQYF

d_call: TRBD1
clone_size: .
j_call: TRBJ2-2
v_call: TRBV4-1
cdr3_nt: TGCGCCAGCAGCCAAGAACCGGGACAGGGGGCCGGGGAGCTGTTTTTT
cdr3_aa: CASSQEPGQGAGELFF

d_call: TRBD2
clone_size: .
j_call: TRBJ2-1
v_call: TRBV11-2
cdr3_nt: TGTGCCAGCAGCTCGGGGACTAGCGGGCGCTACAATGAGCAGTTCTTC
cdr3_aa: CASSSGTSGRYNEQFF

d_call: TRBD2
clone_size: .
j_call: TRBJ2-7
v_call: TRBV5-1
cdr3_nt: TGCGCCAGCAGCGGGGGGACCTGGACTAGCGGGGCCTACGAGCAGTACTTC
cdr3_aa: CASSGGTWTSGAYEQYF

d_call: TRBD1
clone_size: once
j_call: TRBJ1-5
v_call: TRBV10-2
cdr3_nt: TGCGCCAGCAGCCCTCGGACAGGTGGTTACCAGCCCCAGCATTTT
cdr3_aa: CASSPRTGGYQPQHF

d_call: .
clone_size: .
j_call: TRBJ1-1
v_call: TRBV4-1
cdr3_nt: TGCGCCAGCAGCCAAGCCACAGGGTATGAAGCTTTCTTT
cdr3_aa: CASSQATGYEAFF

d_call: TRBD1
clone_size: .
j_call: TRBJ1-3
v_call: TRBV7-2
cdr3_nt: TGTGCCAGCAGGTCGCCCGGGACAGGGAACTCTGGAAACACCATATATTTT
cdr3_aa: CASRSPGTGNSGNTIYF

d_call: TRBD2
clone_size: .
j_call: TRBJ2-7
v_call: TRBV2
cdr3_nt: TGTGCCAGCAGGAAAGAGGGAGCGGGAGGCTACGAGCAGTACTTC
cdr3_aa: CASRKEGAGGYEQYF

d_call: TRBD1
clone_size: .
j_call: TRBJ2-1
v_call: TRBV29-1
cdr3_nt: TGCAGCACGTCGGACAGGGGCGGCAATGAGCAGTTCTTC
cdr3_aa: CSTSDRGGNEQFF

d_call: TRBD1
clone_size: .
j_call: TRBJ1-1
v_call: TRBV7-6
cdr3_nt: TGTGCCAGCAGTATAGGGGGCTTGAACACTGAAGCTTTCTTT
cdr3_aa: CASSIGGLNTEAFF

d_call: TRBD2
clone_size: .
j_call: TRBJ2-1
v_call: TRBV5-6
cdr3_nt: TGTGCCAGCAGCCCACTAGCGGGGTTCAATGAGCAGTTCTTC
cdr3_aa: CASSPLAGFNEQFF

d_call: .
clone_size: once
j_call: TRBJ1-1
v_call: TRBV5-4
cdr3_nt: TGTGCCAGCCAGGGAGGGGGACTGAACACTGAAGCTTTCTTT
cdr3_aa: CASQGGGLNTEAFF

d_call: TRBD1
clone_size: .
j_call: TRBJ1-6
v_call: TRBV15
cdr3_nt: TGTGCCACCAGCAGAGATGGAGGGGGCGTGTATTCACCCCTCCACTTT
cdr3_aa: CATSRDGGGVYSPLHF

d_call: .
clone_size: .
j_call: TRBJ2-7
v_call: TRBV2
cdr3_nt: TGTGCCAGCAGTGAAGCGCTCAGGGGCAAGGGGGACGAGCAGTACTTC
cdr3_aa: CASSEALRGKGDEQYF